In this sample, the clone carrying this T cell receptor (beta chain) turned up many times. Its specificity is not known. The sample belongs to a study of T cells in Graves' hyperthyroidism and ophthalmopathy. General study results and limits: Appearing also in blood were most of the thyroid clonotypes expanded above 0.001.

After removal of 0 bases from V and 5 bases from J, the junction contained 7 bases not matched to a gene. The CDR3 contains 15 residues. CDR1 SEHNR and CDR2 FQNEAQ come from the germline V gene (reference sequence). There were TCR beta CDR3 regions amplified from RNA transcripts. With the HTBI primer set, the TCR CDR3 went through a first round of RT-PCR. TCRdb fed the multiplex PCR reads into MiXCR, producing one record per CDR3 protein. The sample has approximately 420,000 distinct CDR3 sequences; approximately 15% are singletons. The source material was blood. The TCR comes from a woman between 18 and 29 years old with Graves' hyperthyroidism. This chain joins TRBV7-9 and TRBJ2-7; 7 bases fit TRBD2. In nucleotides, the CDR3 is TGTGCCAGCAGCTTAGCAGGGAGGGCTTCTGACGAGCAGTACTTC. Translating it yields CASSLAGRASDEQYF.